The sequence of this TCR beta chain was determined in a study of control samples from healthy donors and cancer patients. Germline V gives CDR1 MDHEN, CDR2 SYDVKM. The V gene lost 6 bases and the J gene lost 4 bases, with 12 bases spanning the gap. This CDR3 region has 14 residues. The data were produced by immunoSEQ multiplex PCR, yet TCRdb's version contains in-frame clones alone and is incomplete. The sample holds some 95,000 clones; approximately 92% are singletons and the top ten take around 3%. V usage is TRBV28 and J usage is TRBJ1-4, with D possibly matching TRBD1 (5 bases). The receptor comes from a human donor in good health. The donor label of this sample is uncertain. The sequencing input was blood. In nucleotides, the CDR3 is TGTGCCAGCAGCAAACAGGCCCTTAATGAAAAACTGTTTTTT. This translates into CASSKQALNEKLFF.